Listed below are T cell receptor beta chains from one sample, sequenced in a study of cytomegalovirus exposure and HLA in healthy donors. Generated by immunoSEQ multiplex PCR, the TCRdb table keeps only in-frame clones and is missing some. This table has over 200,000 clones, more than 85% appearing once. The sequencing sample was made of PBMCs. All receptors come from a woman aged 18 to 35 in good health and CMV-seronegative. Both conserved end residues are part of each CDR3. Each record gives: CDR3 DNA, CDR3 protein, D gene, V gene, J gene, clone size. The D gene is left open where the match is weak. Some rows have no size entry. The others give once, few or many, or a class for an expanded clone.

cdr3_nt: TGTGCCAGTAGGGCAGGGACTACTTGGTCGGATACGCAGTATTTT
cdr3_aa: CASRAGTTWSDTQYF
d_call: TRBD2
v_call: TRBV19
j_call: TRBJ2-3
clone_size: -

cdr3_nt: TGTGCCAGCAGTCCCAGGGCCTCGGGTTCACCCCTCCACTTT
cdr3_aa: CASSPRASGSPLHF
d_call: -
v_call: TRBV28
j_call: TRBJ1-6
clone_size: once

cdr3_nt: TGTGCCAGCAGCAAAGGGGACAGTTCGAATGAGCAGTTCTTC
cdr3_aa: CASSKGDSSNEQFF
d_call: TRBD1
v_call: TRBV4-2
j_call: TRBJ2-1
clone_size: -

cdr3_nt: TGTGCCAGCACCGGACTAGCGGGAATCAACGAGCAGTACTTC
cdr3_aa: CASTGLAGINEQYF
d_call: TRBD2
v_call: TRBV18
j_call: TRBJ2-7
clone_size: -

cdr3_nt: TGTGCCAGCAGCTCTCGACAGACGAACACTGAAGCTTTCTTT
cdr3_aa: CASSSRQTNTEAFF
d_call: -
v_call: TRBV5-4
j_call: TRBJ1-1
clone_size: once

cdr3_nt: TGTGCCAGCAGCTTACAGGCTTATAGCAATCAGCCCCAGCATTTT
cdr3_aa: CASSLQAYSNQPQHF
d_call: -
v_call: TRBV7-6
j_call: TRBJ1-5
clone_size: -

cdr3_nt: TGTGCCAGCAGTAAATCACAGGGCCTTAACACTGAAGCTTTCTTT
cdr3_aa: CASSKSQGLNTEAFF
d_call: -
v_call: TRBV6-6
j_call: TRBJ1-1
clone_size: once

cdr3_nt: TGTGCCAGCAGCTTCGAGGCAGAAAAACTGTTTTTT
cdr3_aa: CASSFEAEKLFF
d_call: -
v_call: TRBV7-9
j_call: TRBJ1-4
clone_size: -

cdr3_nt: TGTGCCAGCAGCGTGGCCGGGGTAACCTACGAGCAGTACTTC
cdr3_aa: CASSVAGVTYEQYF
d_call: -
v_call: TRBV9
j_call: TRBJ2-7
clone_size: once

cdr3_nt: TGTGCCAGCAGTTTCATATGGGCCGGGGGGGAAGATACGCAGTATTTT
cdr3_aa: CASSFIWAGGEDTQYF
d_call: TRBD2
v_call: TRBV28
j_call: TRBJ2-3
clone_size: -

cdr3_nt: TGTGCCAGCAGCCAGACAGGGCGAATCACTGAAGCTTTCTTT
cdr3_aa: CASSQTGRITEAFF
d_call: TRBD1
v_call: TRBV7-3
j_call: TRBJ1-1
clone_size: -

cdr3_nt: TGCGCCAGCAGCTTGTACAGGGGGCGTCTCGAGCAGTACTTC
cdr3_aa: CASSLYRGRLEQYF
d_call: TRBD1
v_call: TRBV5-1
j_call: TRBJ2-7
clone_size: -

cdr3_nt: TGTGCCAGCAGTACGGAGGGGAACACTGAAGCTTTCTTT
cdr3_aa: CASSTEGNTEAFF
d_call: -
v_call: TRBV2
j_call: TRBJ1-1
clone_size: once

cdr3_nt: TGTGCCAGCACTTATAGCAATCAGCCCCAGCATTTT
cdr3_aa: CASTYSNQPQHF
d_call: -
v_call: TRBV6-1
j_call: TRBJ1-5
clone_size: -

cdr3_nt: TGCAGCGTTGAGGCAACAGATACGCAGTATTTT
cdr3_aa: CSVEATDTQYF
d_call: -
v_call: TRBV29-1
j_call: TRBJ2-3
clone_size: -

cdr3_nt: TGTGCCAGCAGCCAAGATCCGAAGGTGCGCGGATTAGCTTTCTTT
cdr3_aa: CASSQDPKVRGLAFF
d_call: -
v_call: TRBV4-2
j_call: TRBJ1-1
clone_size: -

cdr3_nt: TGTGCCAGCAGCTTGGATTTCGGACAGGGGAAGTACGAGCAGTACTTC
cdr3_aa: CASSLDFGQGKYEQYF
d_call: TRBD1
v_call: TRBV5-6
j_call: TRBJ2-7
clone_size: -

cdr3_nt: TGTGCCAGCAGCCTGGGACTAGCGGGAGACAATGAGCAGTTCTTC
cdr3_aa: CASSLGLAGDNEQFF
d_call: TRBD2
v_call: TRBV5-4
j_call: TRBJ2-1
clone_size: -

cdr3_nt: TGTGCCAGCAGAGCGGGGGGGCCGGCAGAGACCCAGTACTTC
cdr3_aa: CASRAGGPAETQYF
d_call: TRBD2
v_call: TRBV6-5
j_call: TRBJ2-5
clone_size: -

cdr3_nt: TGTGCCAGCCAGGGAGACGGGGGTCCCACCGGGGAGCTGTTTTTT
cdr3_aa: CASQGDGGPTGELFF
d_call: -
v_call: TRBV2
j_call: TRBJ2-2
clone_size: -

cdr3_nt: TGCGCCAGCAGCTGGGGGCTAGCGGCGAGGGGGAATGAGCAGTTCTTC
cdr3_aa: CASSWGLAARGNEQFF
d_call: -
v_call: TRBV5-1
j_call: TRBJ2-1
clone_size: -

cdr3_nt: TGTGCCAGCAGCCAGGGACAGGGGATGGGCTACACCTTC
cdr3_aa: CASSQGQGMGYTF
d_call: TRBD1
v_call: TRBV7-2
j_call: TRBJ1-2
clone_size: -